Listed below are T cell receptor beta chains from one sample, sequenced in a study of T cell responses to AZD1222 COVID-19 vaccine. The data were produced by immunoSEQ multiplex PCR, yet TCRdb's version contains in-frame clones alone and is incomplete. The table records approximately 160,000 clones, about nine tenths of them present only once. Material: peripheral blood, obtained on day 0 of AZD1222 vaccination. Receptor source: an adult in good health. CDR3s include the opening cysteine and the closing phenylalanine or tryptophan. The order of the fields is clone size, V gene, D gene, J gene, CDR3 DNA, CDR3 protein. The D gene is left open where the match is weak. Clone size appears in some rows only: once, few, many, or a class for an expanded clone.

NA	TRBV7-2	NA	TRBJ1-5	TGTGCCAGCAGCTTAATATACGGACAGAATCAGCCCCAGCATTTT	CASSLIYGQNQPQHF
NA	TRBV6-2/TRBV6-3	NA	TRBJ2-3	TGTGCCAGCAGGTACTTCCTTGGGTCCCCTAGCACAGATACGCAGTATTTT	CASRYFLGSPSTDTQYF
NA	TRBV7-2	NA	TRBJ1-6	TGTGCCAGCAGCTTCTCACAGGGTGTAAATTCACCCCTCCACTTT	CASSFSQGVNSPLHF
NA	TRBV5-6	NA	TRBJ1-6	TGTGCCAGCAGCTTGGGCCCCTCCGGGTCACCCCTCCACTTT	CASSLGPSGSPLHF
NA	TRBV19	NA	TRBJ1-2	TGTGCCAGTAGTAGCGGCGGAATTAACTATGGCTACACCTTC	CASSSGGINYGYTF
NA	TRBV2	NA	TRBJ2-7	TGTGCCAGCAGTGAACAGTCCGGCGAGCAGTACTTC	CASSEQSGEQYF
NA	TRBV19	NA	TRBJ1-2	TGTGCTCCTCGGGGCAGGCTGAACTATGGCTACACCTTC	CAPRGRLNYGYTF
NA	TRBV6-5	NA	TRBJ1-1	TGTGCCAGCAGTTACTCAGTGGGGGGAATGAACACTGAAGCTTTCTTT	CASSYSVGGMNTEAFF
NA	TRBV4-1	NA	TRBJ1-3	TGCGCCAGCAGCCAAGGCCCAGGGTCTGGAAACACCATATATTTT	CASSQGPGSGNTIYF
once	TRBV7-2	TRBD2	TRBJ2-4	TGTGCCAGCAGCCCTAGCGGGGGGGCCCAAAACATTCAGTACTTC	CASSPSGGAQNIQYF
NA	TRBV6-1	NA	TRBJ1-3	TGTGCCAGCAGTGAAGGGGCGACCCTGGCTGGAAACACCATATATTTT	CASSEGATLAGNTIYF
NA	TRBV6-6	NA	TRBJ2-7	TGTGCCAGCAGCTGGCAGGGTAGCAACGAGCAGTACTTC	CASSWQGSNEQYF
NA	TRBV5-1	NA	TRBJ1-3	TGCGCCAGCAGCTTGGGTGCCTCTGGAAACACCATATATTTT	CASSLGASGNTIYF
NA	TRBV7-2	NA	TRBJ1-4	TGTGCCAGCAGCTTAGGATGGGGTAATGAAAAACTGTTTTTT	CASSLGWGNEKLFF
NA	TRBV4-2	NA	TRBJ1-2	TGTGCCAGCAGCCCCCCTCGGGAGAGTGGCTACACCTTC	CASSPPRESGYTF
NA	TRBV5-6	NA	TRBJ1-3	TGTGCCAGCAGCCCTAGCTCCTTTCGGGATACGTGGAGGGGCACCATATATTTT	CASSPSSFRDTWRGTIYF
NA	TRBV28	NA	TRBJ1-1	TGTGCCAGCAGTGAACCGGGACGGGGGAGTAGCACTGAAGCTTTCTTT	CASSEPGRGSSTEAFF
NA	TRBV9	NA	TRBJ2-5	TGTGCCAGCAGCGTAGACCCCGACACTAAAGAGACCCAGTACTTC	CASSVDPDTKETQYF
NA	TRBV4-1	NA	TRBJ2-3	TGCGCCAGCAGCCCAGTGGGGACGGCCCCCGACACGCAGTATTTT	CASSPVGTAPDTQYF
NA	TRBV7-9	NA	TRBJ2-1	TGTGCCAGCAGCTTACGGGGGAGCTCCTACAATGAGCAGTTCTTC	CASSLRGSSYNEQFF
NA	TRBV19	TRBD1	TRBJ1-2	TGTGCCAGTAGTATGGCCCGGGACAGGTGGTTTGGCTACACCTTC	CASSMARDRWFGYTF
NA	TRBV11-2	NA	TRBJ1-1	TGTGCCAGCAGCTTAGGTCCAAGCTTCATGAACACTGAAGCTTTCTTT	CASSLGPSFMNTEAFF
NA	TRBV6-5	TRBD1	TRBJ2-7	TGTGCCAGCAGGGAGGGACAGGGCGGGTCCTACGAGCAGTACTTC	CASREGQGGSYEQYF
NA	TRBV5-5	NA	TRBJ1-6	TGTGCCAGCAGCTTCGAGGGGGAGGGTAGTTCACCCCTCCACTTT	CASSFEGEGSSPLHF
NA	TRBV28	NA	TRBJ2-3	TGTGCCAGCAGTTTGAGGACTGGGCTAAAGGCAGATACGCAGTATTTT	CASSLRTGLKADTQYF
NA	TRBV6-5	TRBD2	TRBJ2-1	TGTGCCAGCAGTTCCACTAGCGGCAATGAGCAGTTCTTC	CASSSTSGNEQFF
NA	TRBV30	TRBD1	TRBJ1-2	TGTGCCTGTCAACCCGGGACAGCTAACTATGGCTACACCTTC	CACQPGTANYGYTF
NA	TRBV28	NA	TRBJ1-2	TGTGCCAGCCGTACAGGAGCAAAGGGCTACACCTTC	CASRTGAKGYTF
NA	TRBV9	NA	TRBJ1-2	TGTGCCAGCAGCGACGGGGGCCGACGTGGTGGCTACACCTTC	CASSDGGRRGGYTF
NA	TRBV3-1/TRBV3-2	TRBD1	TRBJ1-2	TGTGCCAGCAGCCCGAGGACAGGGAATGGCTACACCTTC	CASSPRTGNGYTF
NA	TRBV4-2	TRBD2	TRBJ2-2	TGTGCCAGCAGACGGACTAGCGGGGCGGCCGGGGAGCTGTTTTTT	CASRRTSGAAGELFF
NA	TRBV28	NA	TRBJ1-2	TGTGCCAGCAGGGGGACGGGGGACTACTATGGCTACACCTTC	CASRGTGDYYGYTF
NA	TRBV12-5	NA	TRBJ2-3	TGTGCTAGTGGAGGACAAGATAGCACAGATACGCAGTATTTT	CASGGQDSTDTQYF
NA	TRBV19	TRBD1	TRBJ1-6	TGTGCCAGTAGTGCCGAGGACAGGGGGTGGAATTCACCCCTCCACTTT	CASSAEDRGWNSPLHF
few	TRBV19	TRBD1	TRBJ1-5	TGTGCCAGTAGTATCAGTCAGGGGGCTCGGAGCAATCAGCCCCAGCATTTT	CASSISQGARSNQPQHF
once	TRBV6-6	TRBD1	TRBJ1-1	TGTGCCAGCAGTCGGGACAGGGGGCAAAGTGAAGCTTTCTTT	CASSRDRGQSEAFF
NA	TRBV3-1/TRBV3-2	NA	TRBJ2-1	TGTGCCAGCAGCCAAGATCACAGGATCAATGAGCAGTTCTTC	CASSQDHRINEQFF
NA	TRBV28	NA	TRBJ1-6	TGTGCCAGCAATCGGTTGACTGGACCCCTCCACTTT	CASNRLTGPLHF
NA	TRBV5-4	NA	TRBJ1-1	TGTGCCAGCAGCGGGGGGACGTTTCTGAACACTGAAGCTTTCTTT	CASSGGTFLNTEAFF
NA	TRBV27	NA	TRBJ1-6	TGTGCCAGCAGTCCCCCAGCCCGACCCCTCCACTTT	CASSPPARPLHF
NA	TRBV28	TRBD1	TRBJ1-1	TGTGCCAGCAGGTCCGGGACAGGGGGCACTGAAGCTTTCTTT	CASRSGTGGTEAFF
once	TRBV12-3/TRBV12-4	NA	TRBJ1-1	TGTGCCAGCATCGGGCTTGGAGTAGCTTTCTTT	CASIGLGVAFF
few	TRBV9	NA	TRBJ2-2	TGTGCCAGCAGCGTACGGGTGAACACCGGGGAGCTGTTTTTT	CASSVRVNTGELFF
few	TRBV7-9	TRBD1	TRBJ1-1	TGTGCCAGCAGCCCCAGGGGGATAATGAACACTGAAGCTTTCTTT	CASSPRGIMNTEAFF